A selection of T cell receptor beta chains follows, all from one sample in a study of PD-1 blockade in classical Hodgkin lymphoma. The protocol was immunoSEQ multiplex PCR, while the TCRdb copy is restricted to in-frame clones and leaves out a portion. The table lists about 22,000 clones, around 94% of them singletons, with 4.5% to 6.5% in the top ten. Material: peripheral blood mononuclear cells (PBMCs). These receptor sequences come from a human donor with classical Hodgkin lymphoma. CDR3s include the opening cysteine and the closing phenylalanine or tryptophan. D genes are given only for firm matches. Size tells how often a clone was seen (once, few, many) or the class of an expanded clone, and some rows leave it out.

TRBV7-8	NA	TRBJ2-7	NA	CASSLQGTTEQYF	TGTGCCAGCAGCTTGCAAGGGACGACCGAGCAGTACTTC
TRBV6-6	NA	TRBJ2-7	NA	CASSHTYEQYF	TGTGCCAGCAGTCACACCTACGAGCAGTACTTC
TRBV6-6	NA	TRBJ1-6	NA	CASSRQGNNSPLHF	TGTGCCAGCAGCCGCCAGGGTAATAATTCACCCCTCCACTTT
TRBV19	NA	TRBJ2-3	NA	CASRPGPREVPTDTQYF	TGTGCCAGTAGACCGGGCCCCAGGGAAGTCCCCACAGATACGCAGTATTTT
TRBV6-1	NA	TRBJ2-3	TRBD2	CASRLAGGLTDTQYF	TGTGCCAGCAGATTAGCGGGGGGGCTCACAGATACGCAGTATTTT
TRBV6-4	NA	TRBJ2-3	TRBD2	CASSLSGGASDTQYF	TGTGCCAGCAGCCTAAGCGGGGGGGCATCAGATACGCAGTATTTT
TRBV11-2	NA	TRBJ1-6	TRBD1	CASRPGGGSYNSPLHF	TGTGCCAGCAGACCAGGGGGGGGATCCTATAATTCACCCCTCCACTTT
TRBV25-1	NA	TRBJ2-1	NA	CASSRDAGLVHNEQFF	TGTGCCAGCAGTCGCGATGCGGGTCTGGTCCACAATGAGCAGTTCTTC
TRBV11-3	NA	TRBJ2-3	TRBD2	CASSSGLAGGSSDTQYF	TGTGCCAGCAGCTCGGGACTAGCGGGGGGTTCTTCAGATACGCAGTATTTT
TRBV30	NA	TRBJ1-1	NA	CAWSASRDIEAFF	TGTGCCTGGAGTGCCTCCCGAGACATTGAAGCTTTCTTT
TRBV28	once	TRBJ1-4	TRBD1	CASSRGTGVPNEKLFF	TGTGCCAGCAGTAGGGGGACAGGGGTTCCTAATGAAAAACTGTTTTTT
TRBV9	NA	TRBJ1-6	NA	CASSVRGQNSPLHF	TGTGCCAGCAGCGTAAGGGGTCAGAATTCACCCCTCCACTTT
TRBV19	NA	TRBJ1-5	NA	CASSPQGYNQPQHF	TGTGCCAGTAGTCCACAGGGATACAATCAGCCCCAGCATTTT
TRBV5-1	NA	TRBJ1-2	NA	CASSLEEGRRGYYGYTF	TGCGCCAGCAGCTTGGAGGAGGGGAGAAGGGGGTACTATGGCTACACCTTC
TRBV5-1	NA	TRBJ2-7	NA	CASSLGVGGYEQYF	TGCGCCAGCAGCTTGGGGGTAGGAGGCTACGAGCAGTACTTC
TRBV28	NA	TRBJ1-1	TRBD1	CASSPLGTGDTQAFF	TGTGCCAGCAGTCCCCTCGGGACAGGGGACACCCAAGCTTTCTTT
TRBV9	NA	TRBJ2-3	NA	CASQPKNTDTQYF	TGTGCCAGCCAGCCGAAAAACACAGATACGCAGTATTTT
TRBV18	NA	TRBJ1-5	NA	CASSRVRQASPSNQPQHF	TGTGCCAGCTCACGGGTACGACAGGCCTCTCCCTCAAATCAGCCCCAGCATTTT
TRBV29-1	NA	TRBJ1-1	TRBD1	CSASVTGSDRTEAFF	TGCAGCGCCTCGGTGACAGGGAGCGATCGTACTGAAGCTTTCTTT
TRBV5-6	NA	TRBJ1-6	NA	CASSQRYSSYNSPLHF	TGTGCCAGCAGCCAGAGATACAGCTCCTATAATTCACCCCTCCACTTT
TRBV9	NA	TRBJ2-5	TRBD2	CASSVGISSGGGETQYF	TGTGCCAGCAGCGTAGGAATCTCTAGCGGGGGAGGCGAGACCCAGTACTTC
TRBV5-6	NA	TRBJ2-3	NA	CASSLLWDTTDTQYF	TGTGCCAGCAGCTTGCTTTGGGACACCACAGATACGCAGTATTTT
TRBV28	once	TRBJ2-3	NA	CASSLYSPQGTQYF	TGTGCCAGCAGTTTATATAGCCCACAGGGTACGCAGTATTTT
TRBV10-2	NA	TRBJ2-5	TRBD1	CASRPGQVQETQYF	TGCGCCAGTCGCCCCGGACAGGTACAAGAGACCCAGTACTTC
TRBV11-2	NA	TRBJ2-2	TRBD1	CASSFDRAIGELFF	TGTGCCAGCAGCTTCGACAGGGCCATCGGGGAGCTGTTTTTT